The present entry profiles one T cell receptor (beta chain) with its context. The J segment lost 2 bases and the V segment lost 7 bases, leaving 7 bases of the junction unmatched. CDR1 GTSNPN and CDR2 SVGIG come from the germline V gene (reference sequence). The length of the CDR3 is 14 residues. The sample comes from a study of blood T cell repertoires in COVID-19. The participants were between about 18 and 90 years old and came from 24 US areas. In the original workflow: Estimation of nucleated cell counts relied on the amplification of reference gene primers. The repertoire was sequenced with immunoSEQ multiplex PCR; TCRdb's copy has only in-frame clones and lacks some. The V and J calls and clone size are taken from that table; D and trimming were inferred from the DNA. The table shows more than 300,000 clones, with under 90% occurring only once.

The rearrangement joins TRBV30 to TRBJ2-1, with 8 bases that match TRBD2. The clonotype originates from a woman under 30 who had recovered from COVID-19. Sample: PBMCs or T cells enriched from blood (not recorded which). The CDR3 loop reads CALTSARTYNEQFF. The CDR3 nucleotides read TGTGCCTTGACTAGCGCCCGTACCTACAATGAGCAGTTCTTC.